The 11 T cell receptor beta chains in this list originate from one sample, sequenced in a study of neurological immune-mediated disorders. From the 5' RACE reads, TCRdb called clonotypes with MiXCR, one entry per CDR3 protein. The sample lists more than 35,000 distinct CDR3 sequences, about 6% occurring once. The material sequenced was CD4+ T cells from blood. These receptors originate from a woman in her thirties or forties in good health.

This clonotype appeared many times. The chain carries TRBV20-1 and TRBJ1-6; unclear D gene. The CDR3 is 16 residues long. V dropped 1 base and J dropped 5 bases, with 15 bases sitting between them. From germline, CDR1 is DFQATT and CDR2 SNEGSKA (reference sequence). This chain's CDR3 is CSARVAPTPDNSPLHF. CDR3 DNA sequence: TGCAGTGCTAGAGTTGCCCCAACGCCGGATAATTCACCCCTCCACTTT.

This clonotype was detected many times. J is TRBJ2-3 and V is TRBV7-2; D may correspond to TRBD1 or TRBD2 (5 bases each). CDR3 length: 15 residues. Germline CDR1 is SGHTA and CDR2 is FQGNSA. Trimming took off 1 base at V and 8 bases at J, with 16 bases between the two ends. This chain's CDR3 is CASSLVSERGATQYF. The CDR3 DNA reads TGTGCCAGCAGCTTAGTGTCAGAGCGAGGGGCTACGCAGTATTTT.

This clonotype was detected ten times or more. This sequence joins TRBV5-1 and TRBJ1-1; the D gene is possibly TRBD1 (5 bases). The CDR3 is made up of 13 amino acids. The germline V gene encodes CDR1 SGHRS and CDR2 YFSETQ. V dropped 2 bases and J dropped 6 bases, with 11 bases sitting between them. The DNA for the CDR3 is TGCGCCAGCAGCTTAGGGGAATTCGCTGAAGCTTTCTTT. It yields the protein CASSLGEFAEAFF.

This clonotype was counted at least ten times. The rearrangement uses TRBV5-8 and TRBJ2-5; 12 nucleotides match TRBD1. V gave up 7 bases and J gave up 5 bases; unmatched junction bases: 9. CDR3 size: 15 residues. Per germline, CDR1 SGHTS and CDR2 YDEGEE. The CDR3 DNA is TGTGCCAGCGTCCTGACCGGGACAGGGGGCGAGACCCAGTACTTC. It translates to CASVLTGTGGETQYF.

This clonotype was recorded many times. The genes are TRBV29-1 and TRBJ2-1; 8 positions match TRBD2. The CDR3 totals 17 residues. Germline CDR1 SQVTM, CDR2 ANQGSEA. V shed 4 bases, J shed 5 bases, and the junction held 16 bases outside the gene matches. This CDR3 is CSVGGGGRLPPHNEQFF. The CDR3 coding sequence is TGCAGCGTTGGGGGGGGCGGGAGGCTTCCCCCCCACAATGAGCAGTTCTTC.

This clonotype was seen repeatedly, ten times or more. This chain links TRBV5-1 with TRBJ2-1; 10 nucleotides match TRBD2. Germline V gene sequence: CDR1 SGHRS, CDR2 YFSETQ. The CDR3 extends over 16 amino acids. With V trimmed by 3 bases and J by 8 bases, 11 bases remained unmatched. CDR3 DNA sequence: TGCGCCAGCAGCTCTAGCGGGAGCAGCCCCGATCATGAGCAGTTCTTC. Its protein product is CASSSSGSSPDHEQFF.

There are many counts of this clonotype. The chain links TRBV6-6 to TRBJ2-1; D is undetermined. Germline CDR1 reads MNHNY; CDR2 reads SVGAGI (reference sequence). The CDR3 runs to 13 residues. The CDR3 loop reads CGVGPSAGNEQFF. CDR3 nucleotides: TGTGGCGTCGGACCCAGCGCCGGCAATGAGCAGTTCTTC.

This clonotype was observed many times. V gene TRBV7-8 combines with J gene TRBJ2-7, with TRBD2 identical over 10 bases. V gave up 4 bases and J gave up 5 bases; unmatched junction bases: 8. The CDR3 is made up of 15 amino acids. The germline CDR1 and CDR2 sequences are SGHVS and FQNEAQ. CDR3 in DNA: TGTGCCAGCAGCTCACGTAGCGGGAGGTGGAACGAGCAGTACTTC. This translates into CASSSRSGRWNEQYF.

This clonotype occurred many times. The chain carries TRBV20-1 and TRBJ2-5; 7 nucleotides line up with TRBD1. J gave up 5 bases and V 0 bases, and 15 bases lay outside the gene matches. The CDR3 covers 17 residues. Germline V gene lookup returns CDR1 DFQATT and CDR2 SNEGSKA (reference sequence). Here the CDR3 reads CSARDPLRDRKGETQYF. Here the CDR3 DNA reads TGCAGTGCTAGAGATCCCCTCCGGGACAGAAAAGGCGAGACCCAGTACTTC.

This clonotype rates as medium-sized. The V gene is TRBV29-1, the J gene TRBJ2-7, with 9 bases identical to TRBD1. The CDR3 extends over 12 amino acids. The trim removed 7 bases at V and 3 bases at J, leaving 4 bases unmatched. The V gene's germline CDR1 is SQVTM and CDR2 ANQGSEA. CDR3 loop: CSATGQGYEQYF. Written as DNA, the CDR3 is TGCAGCGCCACGGGACAGGGCTACGAGCAGTACTTC.

This clonotype was detected many times. This chain links TRBV5-1 with TRBJ2-3; D gene uncertain. Trimming took 2 bases from V and 6 from J, leaving 4 bases between them. The germline V gene has CDR1 SGHRS and CDR2 YFSETQ. This CDR3 is 11 amino acids long. The CDR3 DNA sequence: TGCGCCAGCAGCTTTTTGGATACGCAGTATTTT. This sequence encodes CASSFLDTQYF.